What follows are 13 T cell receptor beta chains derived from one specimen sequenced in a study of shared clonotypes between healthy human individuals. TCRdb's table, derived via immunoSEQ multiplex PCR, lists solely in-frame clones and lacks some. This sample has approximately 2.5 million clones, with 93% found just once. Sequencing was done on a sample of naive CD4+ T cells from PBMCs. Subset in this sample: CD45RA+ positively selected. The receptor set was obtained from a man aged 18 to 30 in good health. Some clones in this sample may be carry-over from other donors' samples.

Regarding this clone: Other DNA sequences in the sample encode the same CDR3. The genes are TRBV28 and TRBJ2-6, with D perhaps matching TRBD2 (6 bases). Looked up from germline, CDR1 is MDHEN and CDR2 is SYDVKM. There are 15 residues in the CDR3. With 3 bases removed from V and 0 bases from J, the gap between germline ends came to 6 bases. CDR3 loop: CASSLGGSGANVLTF. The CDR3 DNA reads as TGTGCCAGCAGTTTGGGAGGCTCTGGGGCCAACGTCCTGACTTTC.

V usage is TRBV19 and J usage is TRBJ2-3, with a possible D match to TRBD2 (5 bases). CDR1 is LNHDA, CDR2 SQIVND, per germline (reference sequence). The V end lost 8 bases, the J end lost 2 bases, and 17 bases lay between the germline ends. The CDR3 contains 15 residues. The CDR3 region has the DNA TGTGCCAGTGCCGGACTGTGGAAAAACACAGATACGCAGTATTTT. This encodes CASAGLWKNTDTQYF.

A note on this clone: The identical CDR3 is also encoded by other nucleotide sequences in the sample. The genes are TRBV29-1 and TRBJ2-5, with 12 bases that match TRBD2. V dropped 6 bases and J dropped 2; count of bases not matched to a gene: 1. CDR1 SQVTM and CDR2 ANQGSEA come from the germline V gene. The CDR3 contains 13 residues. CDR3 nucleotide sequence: TGCAGCGTGGGGACTAGCGGGCAAGAGACCCAGTACTTC. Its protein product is CSVGTSGQETQYF.

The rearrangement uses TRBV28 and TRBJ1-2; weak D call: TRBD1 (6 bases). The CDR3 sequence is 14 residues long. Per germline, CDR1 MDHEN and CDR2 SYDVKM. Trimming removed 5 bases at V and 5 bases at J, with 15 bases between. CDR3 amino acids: CASSGPGAGYGYTF. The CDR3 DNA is TGTGCCAGCAGTGGCCCAGGGGCGGGGTATGGCTACACCTTC.

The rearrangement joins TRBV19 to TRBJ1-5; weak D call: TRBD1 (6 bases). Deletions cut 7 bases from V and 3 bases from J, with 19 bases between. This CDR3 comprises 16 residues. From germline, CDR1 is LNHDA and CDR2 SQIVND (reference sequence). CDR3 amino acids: CASTLTRTGSNQPQHF. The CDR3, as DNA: TGTGCCAGTACCCTGACGAGAACAGGGTCCAATCAGCCCCAGCATTTT.

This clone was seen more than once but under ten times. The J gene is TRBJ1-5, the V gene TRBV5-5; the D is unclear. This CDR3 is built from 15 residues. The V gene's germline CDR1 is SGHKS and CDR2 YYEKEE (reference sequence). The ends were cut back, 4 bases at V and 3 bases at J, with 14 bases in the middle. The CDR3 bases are TGTGCCAGCAGCCCCGCTTTGACAAACAATCAGCCCCAGCATTTT. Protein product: CASSPALTNNQPQHF. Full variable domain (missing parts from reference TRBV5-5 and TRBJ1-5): DAGVTQSPTHLIKTRGQQVTLRCSPISGHKSVSWYQQVLGQGPQFIFQYYEKEERGRGNFPDRFSARQFPNYSSELNVNALLLGDSALYLCASSPALTNNQPQHFGDGTRLSIL.

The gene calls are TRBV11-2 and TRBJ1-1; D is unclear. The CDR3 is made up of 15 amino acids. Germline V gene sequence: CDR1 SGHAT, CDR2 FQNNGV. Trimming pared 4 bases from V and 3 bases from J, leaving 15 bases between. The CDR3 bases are TGTGCCAGCAGCTCACGAGCAGGTGGGGACACTGAAGCTTTCTTT. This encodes CASSSRAGGDTEAFF.

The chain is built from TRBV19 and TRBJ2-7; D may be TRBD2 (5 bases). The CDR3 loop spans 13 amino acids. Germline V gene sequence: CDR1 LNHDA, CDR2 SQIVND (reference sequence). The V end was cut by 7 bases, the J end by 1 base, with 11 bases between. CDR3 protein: CASKRADSYEQYF. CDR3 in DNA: TGTGCCAGTAAGAGAGCGGATTCCTACGAGCAGTACTTC. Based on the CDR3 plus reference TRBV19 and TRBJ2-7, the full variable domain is DGGITQSPKYLFRKEGQNVTLSCEQNLNHDAMYWYRQDPGQGLRLIYYSQIVNDFQKGDIAEGYSVSREKKESFPLTVTSAQKNPTAFYLCASKRADSYEQYFGPGTRLTVT.

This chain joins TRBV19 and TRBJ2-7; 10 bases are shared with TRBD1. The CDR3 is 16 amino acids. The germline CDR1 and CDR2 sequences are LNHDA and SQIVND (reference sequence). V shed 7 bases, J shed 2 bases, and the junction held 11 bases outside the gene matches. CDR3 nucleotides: TGTGCCAGTACCCCCGTAGGGGGACAGGGGCCCTACGAGCAGTACTTC. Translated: CASTPVGGQGPYEQYF.

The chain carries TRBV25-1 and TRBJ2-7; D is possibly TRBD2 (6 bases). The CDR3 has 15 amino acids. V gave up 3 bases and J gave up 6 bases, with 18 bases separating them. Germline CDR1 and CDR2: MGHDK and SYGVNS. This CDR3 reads CASSDPRRDPREQYF. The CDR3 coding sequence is TGTGCCAGCAGTGACCCTAGGCGGGATCCTCGCGAGCAGTACTTC.

The CDR3 nucleotides are TGTGCCAGCCGTTTCGGTGGGGCCGATTACAATGAGCAGTTCTTC. It yields the protein CASRFGGADYNEQFF. The chain couples TRBV6-1 to TRBJ2-1, with D tentatively TRBD1 (5 bases). The CDR3 consists of 15 residues. Germline lookup yields CDR1 MNHNS and CDR2 SASEGT. V gave up 8 bases and J gave up 4 bases, with 18 bases separating them.

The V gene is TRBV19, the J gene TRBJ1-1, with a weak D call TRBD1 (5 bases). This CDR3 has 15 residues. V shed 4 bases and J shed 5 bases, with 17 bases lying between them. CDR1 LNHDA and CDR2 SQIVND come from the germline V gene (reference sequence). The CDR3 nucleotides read TGTGCCAGTAGTAGGTTGCAGGGAGGGAGGACTGAAGCTTTCTTT. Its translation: CASSRLQGGRTEAFF.

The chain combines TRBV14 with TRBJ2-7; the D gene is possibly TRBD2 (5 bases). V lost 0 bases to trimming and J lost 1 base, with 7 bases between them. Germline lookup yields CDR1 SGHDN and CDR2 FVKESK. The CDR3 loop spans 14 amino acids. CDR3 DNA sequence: TGTGCCAGCAGCCAAGATGGCGGGTCCTACGAGCAGTACTTC. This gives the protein CASSQDGGSYEQYF.